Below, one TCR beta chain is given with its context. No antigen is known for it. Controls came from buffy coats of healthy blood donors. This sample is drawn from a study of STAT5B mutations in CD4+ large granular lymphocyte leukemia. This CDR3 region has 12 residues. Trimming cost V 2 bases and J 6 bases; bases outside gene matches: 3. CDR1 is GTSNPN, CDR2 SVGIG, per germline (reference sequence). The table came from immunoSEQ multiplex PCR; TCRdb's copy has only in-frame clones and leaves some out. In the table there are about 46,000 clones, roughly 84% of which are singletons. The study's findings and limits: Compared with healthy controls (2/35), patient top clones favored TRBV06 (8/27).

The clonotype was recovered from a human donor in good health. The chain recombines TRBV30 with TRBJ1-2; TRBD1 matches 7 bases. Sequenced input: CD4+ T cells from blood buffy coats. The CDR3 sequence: CAWSRQGDGYTF. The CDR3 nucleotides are TGTGCCTGGAGTAGACAGGGCGATGGCTACACCTTC.